Shown below are 3 T cell receptor beta chains from a single sample sequenced in a study of blood T cell repertoires in COVID-19. TCRdb's table, derived via immunoSEQ multiplex PCR, lists solely in-frame clones and lacks some. The repertoire holds about 240,000 clones, with roughly 87% as singletons. The source material was peripheral blood. These receptors all stem from a man aged 55 to 70 who had recovered from COVID-19.

The chain couples TRBV2 to TRBJ1-2; no reliable D call. V was trimmed by 6 bases and J by 10 bases, leaving 27 bases between them. The germline CDR1 and CDR2 sequences are SNHLY and FYNNEI. CDR3 length: 16 residues. The DNA for the CDR3 is TGTGCCAGCAGCGCGTTGAGGGTGGTATATATAATTGACTACACCTTC. Amino acid sequence: CASSALRVVYIIDYTF.

This sequence joins TRBV7-2 and TRBJ2-6, with D uncertain. V lost 3 bases to trimming and J lost 3 bases, with 9 bases between them. Germline loops: CDR1 SGHTA, CDR2 FQGNSA. The CDR3 loop spans 15 amino acids. The CDR3 DNA follows: TGTGCCAGCAGCTTGCAGGCTTTTGGGGCCAACGTCCTGACTTTC. Its protein product is CASSLQAFGANVLTF.

The rearrangement links TRBV19 to TRBJ1-5; D call uncertain. CDR1 is LNHDA and CDR2 is SQIVND in the germline V gene (reference sequence). Trimming shortened V by 7 bases and J by 1 base, and 11 bases separated the two germline ends. This CDR3 has 14 amino acids. This CDR3 reads CASTTHRSNQPQHF. CDR3 coding DNA: TGTGCCAGTACCACGCACCGGAGCAATCAGCCCCAGCATTTT.